This TCR beta chain stems from a study of T cells in Graves' hyperthyroidism and ophthalmopathy. The CDR3 consists of 17 residues. Trimming took 4 bases from V and 0 from J, leaving 16 bases between them. Per germline, CDR1 MNHEY and CDR2 SVGEGT. This clonotype has ten or more counts. Diagnosis relied on clinical symptoms, serum thyroxine and TRAb, thyroid ultrasound and orbital computed tomography. PBMCs were derived from about 10 ml fresh peripheral blood. RNA transcripts yielded amplified TCR beta CDR3 regions. The study used the HTBI primer set for a first-round RT-PCR of the TCR CDR3. In TCRdb, the multiplex PCR reads were re-called with MiXCR into one record per CDR3 protein. Altogether around 200,000 distinct CDR3 sequences are present, about 15% being singletons, with the ten largest covering about 31%.

The source is a woman in her 50s with Graves' hyperthyroidism. The sample consisted of blood. This chain uses TRBV6-2 or TRBV6-3 with TRBJ1-5; D remains ambiguous. CDR3 nucleotide sequence: TGTGCCAGCAGTTCACGGGGAGGAAAGTATAGCAATCAGCCCCAGCATTTT. This encodes CASSSRGGKYSNQPQHF.